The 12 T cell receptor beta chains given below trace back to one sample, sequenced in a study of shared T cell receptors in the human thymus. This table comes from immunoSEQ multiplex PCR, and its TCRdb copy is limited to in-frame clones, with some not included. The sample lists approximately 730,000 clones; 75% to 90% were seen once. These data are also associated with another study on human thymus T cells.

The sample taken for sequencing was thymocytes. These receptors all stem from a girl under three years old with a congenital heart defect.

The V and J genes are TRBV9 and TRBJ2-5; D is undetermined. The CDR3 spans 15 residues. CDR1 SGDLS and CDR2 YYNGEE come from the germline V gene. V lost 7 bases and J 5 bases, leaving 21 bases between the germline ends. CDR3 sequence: CASPQTPSFLETQYF. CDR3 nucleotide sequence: TGTGCCAGCCCACAGACCCCTTCCTTCTTGGAGACCCAGTACTTC. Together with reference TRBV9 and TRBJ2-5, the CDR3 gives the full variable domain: DSGVTQTPKHLITATGQRVTLRCSPRSGDLSVYWYQQSLDQGLQFLIQYYNGEERAKGNILERFSAQQFPDLHSELNLSSLELGDSALYFCASPQTPSFLETQYFGPGTRLLVL.

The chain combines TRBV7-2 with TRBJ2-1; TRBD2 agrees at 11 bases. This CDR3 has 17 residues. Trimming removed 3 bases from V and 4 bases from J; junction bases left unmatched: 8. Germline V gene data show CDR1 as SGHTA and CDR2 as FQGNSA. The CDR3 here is CASSFTGGLADYNEQFF. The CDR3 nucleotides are TGTGCCAGCAGCTTCACGGGGGGACTAGCGGATTACAATGAGCAGTTCTTC.

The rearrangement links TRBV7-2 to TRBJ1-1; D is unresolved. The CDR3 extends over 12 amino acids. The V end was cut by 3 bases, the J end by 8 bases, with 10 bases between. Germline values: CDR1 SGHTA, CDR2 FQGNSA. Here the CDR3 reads CASSLLRTEAFF. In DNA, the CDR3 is TGTGCCAGCAGCTTGCTCAGAACCGAAGCTTTCTTT. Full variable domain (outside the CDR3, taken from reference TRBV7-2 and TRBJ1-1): GAGVSQSPSNKVTEKGKDVELRCDPISGHTALYWYRQSLGQGLEFLIYFQGNSAPDKSGLPSDRFSAERTGGSVSTLTIQRTQQEDSAVYLCASSLLRTEAFFGQGTRLTVV.

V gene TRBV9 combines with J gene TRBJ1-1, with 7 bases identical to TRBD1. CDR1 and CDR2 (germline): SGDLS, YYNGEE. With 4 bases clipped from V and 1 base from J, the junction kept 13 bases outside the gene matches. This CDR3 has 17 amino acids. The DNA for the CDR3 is TGTGCCAGCAGCCCCTCGACAGGGCATTTAGGGAACACTGAAGCTTTCTTT. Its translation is CASSPSTGHLGNTEAFF.

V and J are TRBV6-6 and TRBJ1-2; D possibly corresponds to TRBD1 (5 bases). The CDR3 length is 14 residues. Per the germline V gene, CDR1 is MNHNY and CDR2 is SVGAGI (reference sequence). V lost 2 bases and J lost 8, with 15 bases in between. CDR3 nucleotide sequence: TGTGCCAGCAGTTACACTCAACAGGTTACGGGCTACACCTTC. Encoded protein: CASSYTQQVTGYTF.

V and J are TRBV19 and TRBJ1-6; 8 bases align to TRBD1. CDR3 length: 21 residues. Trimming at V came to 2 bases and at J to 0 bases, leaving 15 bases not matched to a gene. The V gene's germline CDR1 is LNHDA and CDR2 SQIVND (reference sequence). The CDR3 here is CASSILWDRKTKSSYNSPLHF. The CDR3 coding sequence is TGTGCCAGTAGTATATTGTGGGACAGGAAGACTAAAAGCTCCTATAATTCACCCCTCCACTTT.

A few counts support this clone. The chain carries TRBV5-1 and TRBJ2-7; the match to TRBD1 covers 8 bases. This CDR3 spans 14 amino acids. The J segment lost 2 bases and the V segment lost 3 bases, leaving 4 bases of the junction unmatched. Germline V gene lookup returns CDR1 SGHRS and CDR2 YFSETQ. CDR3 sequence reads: CASSWDRKTYEQYF. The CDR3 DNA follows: TGCGCCAGCAGCTGGGACAGGAAGACCTACGAGCAGTACTTC.

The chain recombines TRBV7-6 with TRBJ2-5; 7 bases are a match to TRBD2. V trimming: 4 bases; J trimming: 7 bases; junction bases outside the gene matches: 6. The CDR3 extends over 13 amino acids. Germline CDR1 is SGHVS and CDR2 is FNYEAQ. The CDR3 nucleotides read TGTGCCAGCAGCTCGGACCCGGGGGGGACCCAGTACTTC. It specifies CASSSDPGGTQYF.

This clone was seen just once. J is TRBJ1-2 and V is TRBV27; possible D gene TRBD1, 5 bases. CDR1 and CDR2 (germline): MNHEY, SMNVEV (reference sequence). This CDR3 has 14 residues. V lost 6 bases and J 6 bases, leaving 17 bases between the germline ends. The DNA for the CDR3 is TGTGCCAGCAGACCCGCTAAACAGGACCATGGCTACACCTTC. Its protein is CASRPAKQDHGYTF.

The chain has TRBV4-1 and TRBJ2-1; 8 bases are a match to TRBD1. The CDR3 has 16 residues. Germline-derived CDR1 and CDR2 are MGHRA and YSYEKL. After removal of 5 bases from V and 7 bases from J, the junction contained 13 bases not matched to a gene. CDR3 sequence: CASSYAPDRGWNEQFF. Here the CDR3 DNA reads TGCGCCAGCAGCTACGCCCCTGACAGGGGCTGGAATGAGCAGTTCTTC.

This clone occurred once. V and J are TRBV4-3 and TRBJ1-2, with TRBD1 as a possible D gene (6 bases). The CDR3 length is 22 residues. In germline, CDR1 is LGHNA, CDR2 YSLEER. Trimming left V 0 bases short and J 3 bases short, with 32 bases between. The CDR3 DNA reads TGCGCCAGCAGCCAAGATGTCCTAGGCGAGGGGGGGGGCTTGATGCCAGACTATGGCTACACCTTC. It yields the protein CASSQDVLGEGGGLMPDYGYTF.

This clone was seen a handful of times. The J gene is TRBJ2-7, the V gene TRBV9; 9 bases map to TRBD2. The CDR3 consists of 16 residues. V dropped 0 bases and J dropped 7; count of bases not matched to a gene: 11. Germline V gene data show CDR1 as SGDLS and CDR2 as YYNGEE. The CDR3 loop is CASSVEGGGALGEQYF. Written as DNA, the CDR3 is TGTGCCAGCAGCGTAGAGGGCGGGGGGGCATTAGGAGAGCAGTACTTC.